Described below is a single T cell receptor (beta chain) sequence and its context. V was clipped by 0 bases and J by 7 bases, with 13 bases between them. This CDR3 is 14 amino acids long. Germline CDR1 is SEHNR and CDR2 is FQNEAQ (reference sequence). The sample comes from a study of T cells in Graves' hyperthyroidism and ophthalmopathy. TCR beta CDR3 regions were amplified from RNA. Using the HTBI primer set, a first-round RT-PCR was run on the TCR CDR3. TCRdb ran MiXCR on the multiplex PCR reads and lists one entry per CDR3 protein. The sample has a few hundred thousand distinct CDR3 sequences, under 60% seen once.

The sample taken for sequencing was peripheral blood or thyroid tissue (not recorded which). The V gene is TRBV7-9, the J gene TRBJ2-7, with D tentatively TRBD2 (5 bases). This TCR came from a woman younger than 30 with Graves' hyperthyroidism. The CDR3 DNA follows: TGTGCCAGCAGCTTAGCTGGAGGAGACAATGAGCAGTACTTC. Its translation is CASSLAGGDNEQYF.